One T cell receptor beta chain is described in this entry. The CDR3 covers 15 residues. Deletions cut 5 bases from V and 4 bases from J, with 14 bases between. Germline CDR1 MDHEN, CDR2 SYDVKM. The deep-level immunoSEQ assay was used. Loaded into unsorted PBMC replicate PCRs was around 300 ng DNA, some 27,000 T cell genomes. Only in-frame clones appear in the TCRdb table, and some are missing; sequencing was by immunoSEQ multiplex PCR. The data show 450,000 to 600,000 clones, about 80% seen once. This record belongs to a study of shared clonotypes between healthy human individuals. As for the study in general: Contributing individuals were two females and three males aged 18 to 49.

The specimen sequenced was PBMCs. The TCR comes from a woman in her thirties or forties in good health. Some clones in this sample may be carry-over from other donors' samples. This chain links TRBV28 with TRBJ2-2, with D unresolved. The CDR3 sequence is CASSPTPDGTGELFF. The CDR3 DNA is TGTGCCAGCAGTCCAACCCCGGACGGCACCGGGGAGCTGTTTTTT.